This T cell receptor beta chain was captured in a study of CD8 T cells in ankylosing spondylitis. Study-level findings and limits: Disease-linked clones reportedly concentrated significantly in matched ankylosing spondylitis synovial fluid. There was a TCR beta motif, made of fewer than 10 highly homologous variants, that appeared characteristic of ankylosing spondylitis blood.

The germline V and J ends were trimmed by 1 base and 8 bases, with 17 bases remaining between them. CDR1 is MNHNS, CDR2 SASEGT, per germline. This CDR3 comprises 16 residues. Details on this clonotype: Antigen specificity is unknown.

Quantitative molecular-barcoded 5'-RACE generated the TCR beta libraries. A single record per CDR3 protein comes from TCRdb applying MiXCR to the 5' RACE reads. The repertoire holds about 130,000 distinct CDR3 sequences, more than 5.5% seen once, with around 12% in the top ten. Specimen: blood, either unsorted or a sorted T cell fraction (not recorded which). The chain links TRBV6-1 to TRBJ1-4; maybe TRBD1 (5 bases). The origin of this receptor is a female donor with ankylosing spondylitis or in good health (not recorded which). DNA for the CDR3: TGTGCCAGCAGTGAAGTAGGTGGGGCAGTGAGCGAAAAACTGTTTTTT. The encoded protein is CASSEVGGAVSEKLFF.